The 20 T cell receptor beta chains given below trace back to one sample, sequenced in a study of T cells in women clearing cervical HPV infection. Method: immunoSEQ multiplex PCR; TCRdb's copy keeps in-frame clones and lacks some. The sample includes about 22,000 clones. The source material was blood buffy coat. Receptor source: a woman between 18 and 75 years old with a cervical HPV16 infection that either progressed to CIN3+ or cleared (not recorded which).

Remarks on this clone: Sequencing ends 3 residues short of the CDR3 end; the germline J gene provides the rest. The chain has TRBV7-9 and TRBJ2-7, with TRBD1 as a possible D gene (6 bases). The CDR3 length is 14 residues. V was cut by 3 bases and J by 1 base, with 10 bases left in between. CDR1 and CDR2 from the germline V gene are SEHNR and FQNEAQ (reference sequence). The CDR3: CASSLSGQSYEQYF. CDR3 DNA, as far as it was read: TGTGCCAGCAGCTTGTCTGGACAGTCCTACGAG. Full variable domain (rest looked up from reference TRBV7-9 and TRBJ2-7): DTGVSQNPRHKITKRGQNVTFRCDPISEHNRLYWYRQTLGQGPEFLTYFQNEAQLEKSRLLSDRFSAERPKGSFSTLEIQRTEQGDSAMYLCASSLSGQSYEQYFGPGTRLTVT.

With regard to this clone: Coverage ceases 3 residues before the CDR3 finishes, and the germline J gene fills in the end. The chain recombines TRBV5-1 with TRBJ2-1; 11 bases match TRBD1. Germline CDR1 and CDR2: SGHRS and YFSETQ. The CDR3 totals 15 residues. With 4 bases clipped from V and 8 bases from J, the junction kept 8 bases outside the gene matches. CDR3 protein: CASSMDRGRVDEQFF. CDR3 bases read: TGCGCCAGCAGCATGGACAGGGGGCGGGTCGATGAG.

About this clone: The read stops 3 residues short of the end of the CDR3; the missing end is completed from the germline J gene. The V and J genes are TRBV7-6 and TRBJ1-4; 8 bases are a match to TRBD1. The germline V gene has CDR1 SGHVS and CDR2 FNYEAQ. This CDR3 comprises 15 residues. Trimming removed 4 bases from V and 10 bases from J; junction bases left unmatched: 11. The sequenced part of the CDR3 DNA is TGTGCCAGCAGCTCACAGACAGGGGAACTGGTAAAA. It is translated as CASSSQTGELVK. The full CDR3 protein is CASSSQTGELVKLFF.

As for this clone: The read stops 3 residues short of the end of the CDR3; the missing end is completed from the germline J gene. The chain employs TRBV20-1 and TRBJ1-1; TRBD1 is a possible D gene (5 bases). Germline values: CDR1 DFQATT, CDR2 SNEGSKA (reference sequence). The CDR3 runs to 13 residues. The ends were cut back, 6 bases at V and 4 bases at J, with 15 bases in the middle. Here the CDR3 reads CSAVLTGGTEAFF. CDR3 DNA (partial): TGCAGTGCCGTACTAACAGGAGGCACTGAA.

As for this clone: Coverage ceases 3 residues before the CDR3 finishes, and the germline J gene fills in the end. The chain joins TRBV20-1 to TRBJ1-2, with D perhaps matching TRBD1 (5 bases). Germline V gene lookup returns CDR1 DFQATT and CDR2 SNEGSKA (reference sequence). The CDR3 length is 15 residues. V gave up 6 bases and J gave up 4 bases, with 21 bases separating them. The CDR3 region is CSAKDRRQLGYGYTF. Incomplete CDR3 DNA: TGCAGTGCCAAAGATCGGAGACAGTTGGGCTATGGC.

With respect to this clone: The read terminates 3 residues before the CDR3 end, so the remaining end is supplied by the germline J gene. The chain recombines TRBV2 with TRBJ1-2; TRBD1 agrees at 7 bases. The CDR3 runs 14 residues. Germline V gene sequence: CDR1 SNHLY, CDR2 FYNNEI. The covered CDR3 bases are TGTGCCAGCATGGAGACAGGGAAGGTTTTTGTC. It specifies CASMETGKVFV. The whole CDR3 protein is CASMETGKVFVYTF.

Regarding this clone: The read stops 3 residues short of the end of the CDR3; the missing end is completed from the germline J gene. This rearrangement joins TRBV18 to TRBJ2-4; 12 bases are a match to TRBD1. Germline CDR1 and CDR2: KGHSH and LQKENI. The CDR3 length is 14 residues. Partial CDR3 DNA: TGTGCCAGCTCAGGGACAGGGGGCGTCTATGGT. It specifies CASSGTGGVYG. The entire CDR3 is CASSGTGGVYGQYF.

Points on this clone: From the germline J gene comes the end of the CDR3, since the read stops 3 residues before it. The V call is TRBV7-9, the J call TRBJ1-5; 11 nucleotides agree with TRBD1. CDR3 length equals 14 residues. Germline V gene data show CDR1 as SEHNR and CDR2 as FQNEAQ (reference sequence). Trimming took 5 bases from V and 6 from J; bases not matched to a gene: 3. Incomplete CDR3 DNA: TGTGCCAGCAGCACCGGGACAGGGGGTCAGCCC. As protein: CASSTGTGGQP. The full CDR3 is CASSTGTGGQPQHF. The full variable domain, with the rest looked up from reference TRBV7-9 and TRBJ1-5, is DTGVSQNPRHKITKRGQNVTFRCDPISEHNRLYWYRQTLGQGPEFLTYFQNEAQLEKSRLLSDRFSAERPKGSFSTLEIQRTEQGDSAMYLCASSTGTGGQPQHFGDGTRLSIL.

On this clone itself: A junction boundary mismatches the germline segment, possibly from a read error. The CDR3 end lies 3 residues beyond the end of the read and is filled in from the germline J gene. The same CDR3 can be traced to other DNA sequences in this sample. The gene calls are TRBV5-1 and TRBJ1-3, with no clear D. The CDR3 covers 15 residues. The V gene's germline CDR1 is SGHRS and CDR2 YFSETQ. CDR3 protein: CASSLTVSSGNTIYF. CDR3 DNA (partial): TGCGCCAGCAGCTTGACGGTTAGCTCTGGAAACACA. Full variable domain (remainder filled in from reference TRBV5-1 and TRBJ1-3): KAGVTQTPRYLIKTRGQQVTLSCSPISGHRSVSWYQQTPGQGLQFLFEYFSETQRNKGNFPGRFSGRQFSNSRSEMNVSTLELGDSALYLCASSLTVSSGNTIYFGEGSWLTVV.

About this clone itself: The read finishes 3 residues shy of the CDR3 end, and the germline J gene is used to complete it. The chain joins TRBV18 to TRBJ2-2, with D possibly matching TRBD2 (5 bases). The germline V gene encodes CDR1 KGHSH and CDR2 LQKENI. This CDR3 comprises 17 residues. The CDR3 reads CASSPITRLGPLGQLFF. The covered CDR3 bases are TGTGCCAGCTCACCAATTACTAGGCTAGGTCCGCTAGGGCAG.

Regarding this clone: The read comes to an end 3 residues before the CDR3 does, leaving the germline J gene to fill in the end. This chain uses TRBV2 with TRBJ1-6, with D maybe TRBD1 (6 bases). Germline CDR1 reads SNHLY; CDR2 reads FYNNEI. The CDR3 covers 15 residues. Trimming pared 3 bases from V and 5 bases from J, leaving 11 bases between. Incomplete CDR3 DNA: TGTGCCAGCAGTGAGGGGGGGCGGAATAATTCACCC. Translating it yields CASSEGGRNNSP. The full CDR3 reads CASSEGGRNNSPLHF.

Concerning this clone: The read ends 3 residues early relative to the CDR3; the germline J gene fills the gap. The chain joins TRBV18 to TRBJ1-2; unclear D gene. The CDR3 covers 17 residues. Germline V gives CDR1 KGHSH, CDR2 LQKENI. The CDR3 loop reads CASSPGQTSGRVNDYTF. CDR3 DNA (partial): TGTGCCAGCTCACCAGGCCAAACTAGCGGGAGGGTGAATGAC.

CDR3 sequence reads: CASSEEGGQAPNYGYTF. The DNA read from the CDR3 is TGTGCCAGCAGTGAAGAAGGGGGACAGGCTCCTAACTATGGC. The genes are TRBV2 and TRBJ1-2, with 8 nucleotides matching TRBD1. From the germline J gene comes the end of the CDR3, since the read stops 3 residues before it. This CDR3 comprises 17 residues. Germline V lookup: CDR1 SNHLY, CDR2 FYNNEI. The junction had 7 bases not matched to a gene; V was cut back by 1 base and J by 0 bases.

Concerning this clone itself: Read data end 3 residues before the CDR3 end; the end is taken from the germline J gene. This chain joins TRBV12-3 or TRBV12-4 and TRBJ2-1; 10 positions match TRBD1. The CDR3 runs 13 residues. Trimming took 6 bases from V and 6 from J; bases not matched to a gene: 2. The CDR3 loop reads CASRGQGTNEQFF. The sequenced CDR3 bases are TGTGCCAGCAGGGGACAGGGGACCAATGAG.

On this clone itself: Coverage ceases 3 residues before the CDR3 finishes, and the germline J gene fills in the end. This chain uses TRBV4-1 with TRBJ2-3; the match to TRBD1 covers 7 bases. The CDR3 covers 17 residues. V shed 0 bases, J shed 7 bases, and the junction held 13 bases outside the gene matches. CDR1 is MGHRA and CDR2 is YSYEKL in the germline V gene. CDR3 DNA, as far as it was read: TGCGCCAGCAGCCAAGATCCTTCGACAGGGCCCGAGAATACG. Its translation: CASSQDPSTGPENT. The full CDR3 protein reads CASSQDPSTGPENTQYF.

Remarks on this clone: The read stops 3 residues short of the end of the CDR3; the missing end is completed from the germline J gene. This chain connects TRBV19 to TRBJ2-1; 10 bases align to TRBD2. CDR3 size: 17 residues. Per the germline V gene, CDR1 is LNHDA and CDR2 is SQIVND (reference sequence). The V segment lost 6 bases and the J segment 8 bases; nucleotides outside the gene matches: 16. Here the CDR3 reads CASRGTLAGVIRDEQFF. The sequenced CDR3 bases are TGTGCCAGTAGGGGGACCCTAGCGGGGGTAATTAGAGATGAG.

Note on this clone: The sequence runs out 3 residues before the end of the CDR3; the remainder is reconstructed from the germline J gene. The gene calls are TRBV10-3 and TRBJ2-1; TRBD2 agrees at 12 bases. After removal of 3 bases from V and 2 bases from J, the junction contained 8 bases not matched to a gene. The CDR3 loop spans 18 amino acids. CDR1 ENHRY and CDR2 SYGVKD come from the germline V gene. The CDR3: CAISEPTSGGNTYNEQFF. The sequenced part of the CDR3 DNA is TGTGCCATCAGTGAACCTACTAGCGGGGGGAATACCTACAATGAG.

CDR3 loop: CSARVNPGDSNSPLHF. The covered CDR3 bases are TGCAGTGCTAGGGTAAATCCGGGGGACAGTAATTCACCC. This rearrangement joins TRBV20-1 to TRBJ1-6; 7 bases match TRBD1. Read data end 3 residues before the CDR3 end; the end is taken from the germline J gene. Germline trimming cut 3 bases from V and 6 bases from J; bases unmatched to any gene: 11. The CDR3 runs to 16 residues. The germline V gene has CDR1 DFQATT and CDR2 SNEGSKA (reference sequence).

Comments on this clone: The read is 3 residues too short to cover the CDR3 end, so that end is filled in from the germline J gene. V and J are TRBV4-1 and TRBJ1-2; 7 bases map to TRBD1. The ends lost 6 bases at V and 4 bases at J; junction bases unmatched: 11. Germline CDR1 MGHRA, CDR2 YSYEKL. This CDR3 is built from 15 residues. The CDR3 DNA, read in part, is TGCGCCAGCAGTCCGTCGGGCAGGGGGGTCTATGGC. Translating gives CASSPSGRGVYG. The entire CDR3 protein is CASSPSGRGVYGYTF.

Note on this clone: The read stops 3 residues short of the end of the CDR3; the missing end is completed from the germline J gene. This chain joins TRBV7-6 and TRBJ2-5, with 10 bases fitting TRBD2. Germline CDR1 reads SGHVS; CDR2 reads FNYEAQ. Losses at the gene ends were 5 bases for V and 2 bases for J; bases not matched to a gene: 5. The CDR3 loop spans 15 amino acids. CDR3 region: CASSVVAGGQETQYF. The CDR3 bases that were read are TGTGCCAGCAGCGTCGTAGCGGGAGGACAAGAGACC.